This TCR beta chain is drawn from a study of shared clonotypes between healthy human individuals. For this clone: No antigen is known for it.

All donors were Caucasian adults living in Nashville, Tennessee. Method: immunoSEQ multiplex PCR; TCRdb's copy keeps in-frame clones and lacks some. This sample has some 2.1 million clones, with 90% to 95% found just once. Findings of the study overall: Blood was the sole source, and tissue repertoires probably differ.

Germline CDR1 reads KGHSH; CDR2 reads LQKENI. V was clipped by 0 bases and J by 9 bases, with 9 bases between them. The CDR3 has 13 residues. The origin of this receptor is a man younger than 35 in good health. The chain recombines TRBV18 with TRBJ2-1; no firm D call. The sequencing sample was made of naive CD4+ T cells sorted from blood. As for subset: CD45RA+ positively selected. Here the CDR3 DNA reads TGTGCCAGCTCACCACCACTCGTCGGTGAGCAGTTCTTC. Protein sequence: CASSPPLVGEQFF.